Shown below are 16 T cell receptor beta chains from a single sample sequenced in a study of cytomegalovirus exposure and HLA in healthy donors. Repertoires were generated with immunoSEQ multiplex PCR, while TCRdb's copy carries only in-frame clones and drops some. The sample has about 340,000 clones; around 86% are singletons. Sequenced sample: PBMCs. Source of these receptors: a young woman in good health and CMV-seronegative.

This clone was recorded only once. This chain uses TRBV9 with TRBJ2-2; 9 bases align to TRBD1. Germline V gene sequence: CDR1 SGDLS, CDR2 YYNGEE. This CDR3 spans 16 amino acids. J was trimmed by 1 base and V by 4 bases; bases with no gene match: 5. The CDR3 coding sequence is TGTGCCAGCAGCCACAGGGGGCGTAGGAACACCGGGGAGCTGTTTTTT. Translated: CASSHRGRRNTGELFF.

CDR3: CASRWSGRTEAFF. The CDR3 DNA sequence: TGCGCCAGCAGGTGGTCGGGTAGGACTGAAGCTTTCTTT. J is TRBJ1-1 and V is TRBV5-1; D is undetermined. CDR1 is SGHRS and CDR2 is YFSETQ in the germline V gene. V lost 5 bases and J lost 5, with 13 bases in between. The CDR3 sequence is 13 residues long.

The chain combines TRBV30 with TRBJ2-1, with TRBD2 matching over 12 bases. This CDR3 has 15 amino acids. J was trimmed by 9 bases and V by 2 bases; bases with no gene match: 8. CDR1 GTSNPN and CDR2 SVGIG come from the germline V gene (reference sequence). The CDR3 DNA reads TGTGCCTGGAGTACACTAGCGGGAGGTATAGGTGAGCAGTTCTTC. This gives the protein CAWSTLAGGIGEQFF.

The chain combines TRBV2 with TRBJ1-1; unclear D gene. Per the germline V gene, CDR1 is SNHLY and CDR2 is FYNNEI. Trimming stripped 3 bases from V and 4 bases from J, with 12 bases between. The CDR3 runs to 14 residues. The CDR3 coding sequence is TGTGCCAGCAGTGAGGGATCCGCGGGCACTGAAGCTTTCTTT. Its translation is CASSEGSAGTEAFF.

The CDR3 DNA reads TGTGCCAGCAGTTCGTTGGGACAGGGAGTAGGTGGCTACACCTTC. Its translation is CASSSLGQGVGGYTF. This chain joins TRBV28 and TRBJ1-2; 9 bases agree with TRBD1. In germline, CDR1 is MDHEN, CDR2 SYDVKM. V trimming: 4 bases; J trimming: 7 bases; junction bases outside the gene matches: 10. The length of the CDR3 is 15 residues.

The chain employs TRBV4-1 and TRBJ1-4, with D uncertain. The CDR3 has 14 residues. Germline CDR1 reads MGHRA; CDR2 reads YSYEKL. Trimming cost V 3 bases and J 2 bases, with 7 bases left between them. As DNA, the CDR3 is TGCGCCAGCAGCCAGTGGGCGACTAATGAAAAACTGTTTTTT. This gives the protein CASSQWATNEKLFF.

J is TRBJ2-7 and V is TRBV6-1; 7 bases are shared with TRBD2. Losses at the gene ends were 6 bases for V and 3 bases for J; bases not matched to a gene: 5. The length of the CDR3 is 13 residues. Germline-derived CDR1 and CDR2 are MNHNS and SASEGT. The CDR3 nucleotides are TGTGCCAGCAGAGAGGGACTACTCTACGAGCAGTACTTC. This codes for CASREGLLYEQYF.

This chain joins TRBV20-1 and TRBJ2-7, with TRBD2 identical over 8 bases. V lost 5 bases and J lost 6; bases outside the gene matches: 3. The CDR3 has 11 amino acids. Germline CDR1 is DFQATT and CDR2 is SNEGSKA (reference sequence). DNA of the CDR3: TGCAGTGCTCGGGAGGGTCTCGAGCAGTACTTC. Its translation: CSAREGLEQYF.

The CDR3 spells CASSALRELFF. CDR3 bases: TGTGCCAGTAGTGCGTTACGGGAGCTGTTTTTT. The chain is built from TRBV19 and TRBJ2-2; no clear D. Germline V gives CDR1 LNHDA, CDR2 SQIVND (reference sequence). The germline V and J ends were trimmed by 5 bases and 9 bases, with 7 bases remaining between them. The CDR3 is 11 amino acids.

This clone came up a few times. The J gene is TRBJ2-7, the V gene TRBV7-3; TRBD2 matches 10 bases. Germline V gene lookup returns CDR1 SGHTA and CDR2 FQGTGA. The CDR3 loop spans 15 amino acids. Unmatched junction bases numbered 2, after V lost 2 bases and J lost 1 base. This chain's CDR3 is CASSLGTSASYEQYF. As DNA, the CDR3 is TGTGCCAGCAGCTTAGGGACTAGCGCTTCCTACGAGCAGTACTTC.

The rearrangement links TRBV2 to TRBJ1-5; the D is unclear. V lost 5 bases and J 5 bases, leaving 16 bases between the germline ends. Germline CDR1 SNHLY, CDR2 FYNNEI. CDR3 length equals 15 residues. The CDR3 DNA sequence: TGTGCCAGCAGTCCTGACATGGACGGGGATCAGCCCCAGCATTTT. Protein product: CASSPDMDGDQPQHF. Combining the CDR3 with reference TRBV2 and TRBJ1-5 gives the whole variable domain EPEVTQTPSHQVTQMGQEVILRCVPISNHLYFYWYRQILGQKVEFLVSFYNNEISEKSEIFDDQFSVERPDGSNFTLKIRSTKLEDSAMYFCASSPDMDGDQPQHFGDGTRLSIL.

About this clone: Within the sample, other DNA sequences also encode this same CDR3. V and J are TRBV19 and TRBJ2-1; 10 nucleotides line up with TRBD2. Germline V gene sequence: CDR1 LNHDA, CDR2 SQIVND (reference sequence). The CDR3 is 15 amino acids. Germline trimming cut 3 bases from V and 2 bases from J; bases unmatched to any gene: 1. The CDR3 nucleotides read TGTGCCAGTAGTATCGGACTAGCGGCCTACAATGAGCAGTTCTTC. Translation: CASSIGLAAYNEQFF. The whole variable domain, remainder taken from reference TRBV19 and TRBJ2-1, is DGGITQSPKYLFRKEGQNVTLSCEQNLNHDAMYWYRQDPGQGLRLIYYSQIVNDFQKGDIAEGYSVSREKKESFPLTVTSAQKNPTAFYLCASSIGLAAYNEQFFGPGTRLTVL.

The V call is TRBV5-1, the J call TRBJ1-2; D is uncertain. Trimming left V 1 base short and J 6 bases short, with 13 bases between. The CDR3 spans 14 residues. CDR1 and CDR2 from the germline V gene are SGHRS and YFSETQ. The CDR3 bases are TGCGCCAGCAGCTTGCACGAGGGTGGGGATGGCTACACCTTC. Its translation: CASSLHEGGDGYTF.

This clone was detected a few times. V and J are TRBV7-9 and TRBJ1-5; a weak D match, TRBD1 (6 bases). The CDR3 is 14 residues long. Deletions cut 4 bases from V and 5 bases from J, with 12 bases between. The germline V gene encodes CDR1 SEHNR and CDR2 FQNEAQ (reference sequence). Here the CDR3 reads CASSSGTTHQPQHF. CDR3 coding DNA: TGTGCCAGCAGCTCGGGGACAACTCATCAGCCCCAGCATTTT.

Comment on this clone: Other DNA sequences in the sample encode the same CDR3. The CDR3, as DNA: TGTGCCAGCAGTTACTCAACGGGAGGGTACGAGCAGTACTTC. Encoded protein: CASSYSTGGYEQYF. The chain recombines TRBV6-5 with TRBJ2-7; TRBD2 aligns across 8 bases. V was clipped by 0 bases and J by 4 bases; unmatched bases: 2. CDR3 length: 14 amino acids. From germline, CDR1 is MNHEY and CDR2 SVGAGI.

The chain links TRBV6-5 to TRBJ2-1, with D possibly TRBD2 on 6 matching bases. V was pared by 8 bases and J by 7 bases, with 12 bases between. Germline values: CDR1 MNHEY, CDR2 SVGAGI. The CDR3 is 12 residues long. The CDR3 DNA is TGTGCCAGCTCAGGAGGGAGAAATGAGCAGTTCTTC. Amino acid sequence: CASSGGRNEQFF.